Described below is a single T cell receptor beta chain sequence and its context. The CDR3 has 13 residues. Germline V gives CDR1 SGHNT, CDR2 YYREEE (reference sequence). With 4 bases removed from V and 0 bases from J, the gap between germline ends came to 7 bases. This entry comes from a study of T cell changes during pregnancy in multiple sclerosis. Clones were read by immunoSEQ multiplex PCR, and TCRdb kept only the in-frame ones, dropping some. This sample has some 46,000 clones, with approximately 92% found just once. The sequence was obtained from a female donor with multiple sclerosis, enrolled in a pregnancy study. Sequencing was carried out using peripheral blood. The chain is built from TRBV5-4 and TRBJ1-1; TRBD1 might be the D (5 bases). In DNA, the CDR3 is TGTGCCAGCAGCCCGGGACTGAACACTGAAGCTTTCTTT. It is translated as CASSPGLNTEAFF.